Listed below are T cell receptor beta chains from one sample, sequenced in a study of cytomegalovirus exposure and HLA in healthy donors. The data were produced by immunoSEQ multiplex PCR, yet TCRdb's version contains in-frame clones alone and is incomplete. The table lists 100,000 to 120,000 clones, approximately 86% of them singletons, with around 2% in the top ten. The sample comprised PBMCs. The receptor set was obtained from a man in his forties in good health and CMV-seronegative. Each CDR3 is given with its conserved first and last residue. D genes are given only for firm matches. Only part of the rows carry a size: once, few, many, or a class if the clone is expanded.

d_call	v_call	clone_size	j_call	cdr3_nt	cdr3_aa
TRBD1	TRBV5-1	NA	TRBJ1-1	TGCGCCAGCAGCCTGGGACAGGGAATGAACACTGAAGCTTTCTTT	CASSLGQGMNTEAFF
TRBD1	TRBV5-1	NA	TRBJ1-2	TGCGCCAGCAGCTTGGAACTCGGGACAGGGACAGGCTATGGCTACACCTTC	CASSLELGTGTGYGYTF
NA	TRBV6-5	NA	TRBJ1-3	TGTGCCAGCAGTTACGGGGCAGAGTGGTCTGGAAACACCATATATTTT	CASSYGAEWSGNTIYF
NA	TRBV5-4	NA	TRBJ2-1	TGTGCCAGCAGCTTGGCTTCTGGGGCAGGGGAGCAGTTCTTC	CASSLASGAGEQFF
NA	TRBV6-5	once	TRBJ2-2	TGTGCCAGCAGCGCAAACAGGAACACCGGGGAGCTGTTTTTT	CASSANRNTGELFF
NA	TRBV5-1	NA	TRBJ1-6	TGCGCCAGCAGCCTAGGGGTTTATAATTCACCCCTCCACTTT	CASSLGVYNSPLHF
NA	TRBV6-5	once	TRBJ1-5	TGTGCCAGCAGTTACTCGGAGGGTTATCAGCCCCAGCATTTT	CASSYSEGYQPQHF
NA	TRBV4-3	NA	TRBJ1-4	TGCGCCAGCAGCCAAGATAGCCTTGGGAGTAATGAAAAACTGTTTTTT	CASSQDSLGSNEKLFF
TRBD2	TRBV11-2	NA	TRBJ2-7	TGTGCCAGCAGCCCCGGGACTAGCGGGTACGAGCAGTACTTC	CASSPGTSGYEQYF
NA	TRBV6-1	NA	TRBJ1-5	TGTGCCAGCAGCGAACAGGGCAATCAGCCCCAGCATTTT	CASSEQGNQPQHF
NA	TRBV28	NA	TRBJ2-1	TGTGCCAGCAGTTTGAAGGGCGGGTACAATGAGCAGTTCTTC	CASSLKGGYNEQFF
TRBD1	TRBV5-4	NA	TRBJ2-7	TGTGCCAGCAGCCGTACAATGATACAGGGGGCGAGCTACGAGCAGTACTTC	CASSRTMIQGASYEQYF
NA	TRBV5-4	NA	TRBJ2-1	TGTGCCAGCAGGGAGGACCGCGCCTCCTACAATGAGCAGTTCTTC	CASREDRASYNEQFF
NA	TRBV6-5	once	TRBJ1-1	TGTGCCAGCAGTTCCGTAGACAAGACTGAAGCTTTCTTT	CASSSVDKTEAFF
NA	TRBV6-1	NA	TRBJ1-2	TGTGCCGTCGGTTCTGGGCTCAACTATGGCTACACCTTC	CAVGSGLNYGYTF
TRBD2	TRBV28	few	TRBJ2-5	TGTGCCAGCAGTTTACTAGCGGGGGGACAAGAGACCCAGTACTTC	CASSLLAGGQETQYF
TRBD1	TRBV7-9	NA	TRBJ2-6	TGTGCCAGCAGTAGAGGGACAGGGGGCTCTGGGGCCAACGTCCTGACTTTC	CASSRGTGGSGANVLTF
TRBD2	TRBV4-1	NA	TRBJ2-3	TGCGCCAGCAGCGGGACTAGCGGGGCCCCAGATACGCAGTATTTT	CASSGTSGAPDTQYF
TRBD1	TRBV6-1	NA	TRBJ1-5	TGTGCCAGCAGTCCCGGGACAGGGTTGAATCAGCCCCAGCATTTT	CASSPGTGLNQPQHF
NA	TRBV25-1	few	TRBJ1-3	TGTGCCAGCAGTGACACGGGGTTACCTGGAAACACCATATATTTT	CASSDTGLPGNTIYF
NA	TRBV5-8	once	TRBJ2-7	TGTGCCAGCAGCTTGGTAGCCCAGGCGGGCGAGCAGTACTTC	CASSLVAQAGEQYF
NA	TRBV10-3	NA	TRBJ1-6	TGTGCCATCAGTGAGAATCCAGAGTGGGGCCTAAATTCACCCCTCCACTTT	CAISENPEWGLNSPLHF
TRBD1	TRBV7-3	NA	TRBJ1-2	TGTGCCAGCAGCCCTGGACAGGGGGCCGACTATGGCTACACCTTC	CASSPGQGADYGYTF
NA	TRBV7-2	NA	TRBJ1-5	TGTGCCAGCAGCTTAGACTACAATCAGCCCCAGCATTTT	CASSLDYNQPQHF
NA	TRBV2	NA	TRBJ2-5	TGTGCCAGCAGTGAAGTAAAGGGGCAAGAGACCCAGTACTTC	CASSEVKGQETQYF
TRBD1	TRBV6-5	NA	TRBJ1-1	TGTGCCAGCAGCCGGGGACAGCCCCACACTGAAGCTTTCTTT	CASSRGQPHTEAFF
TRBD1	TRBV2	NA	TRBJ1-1	TGTGCCAGCAGTCGACAGGGGGCAGGAACTGAAGCTTTCTTT	CASSRQGAGTEAFF
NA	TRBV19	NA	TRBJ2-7	TGTGCCAGTAGTATGGGTTGGGGCGCGGACGAGCAGTACTTC	CASSMGWGADEQYF
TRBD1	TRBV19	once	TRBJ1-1	TGTGCCTGCCGCGCGCCAGGGGGTTTAAGCACTGAAGCTTTCTTT	CACRAPGGLSTEAFF
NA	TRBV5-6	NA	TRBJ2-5	TGTGCCAGCAGCTTTCGACAGGTAGGAGAGACCCAGTACTTC	CASSFRQVGETQYF
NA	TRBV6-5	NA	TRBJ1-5	TGTGCCAGCAGACGGGACAACGGAATTAATCAGCCCCAGCATTTT	CASRRDNGINQPQHF